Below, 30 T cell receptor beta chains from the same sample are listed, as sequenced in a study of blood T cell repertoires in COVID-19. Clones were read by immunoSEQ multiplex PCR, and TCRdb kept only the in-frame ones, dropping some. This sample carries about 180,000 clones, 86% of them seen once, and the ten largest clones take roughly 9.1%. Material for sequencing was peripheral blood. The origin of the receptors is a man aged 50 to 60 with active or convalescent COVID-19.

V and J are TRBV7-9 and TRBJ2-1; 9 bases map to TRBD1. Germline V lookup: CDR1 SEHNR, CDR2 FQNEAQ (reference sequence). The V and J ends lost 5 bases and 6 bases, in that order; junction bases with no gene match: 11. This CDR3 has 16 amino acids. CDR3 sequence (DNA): TGTGCCAGCAGCAAAAACCCGGGACAGGGTTTCAATGAGCAGTTCTTC. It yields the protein CASSKNPGQGFNEQFF. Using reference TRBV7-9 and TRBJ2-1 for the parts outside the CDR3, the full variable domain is DTGVSQNPRHKITKRGQNVTFRCDPISEHNRLYWYRQTLGQGPEFLTYFQNEAQLEKSRLLSDRFSAERPKGSFSTLEIQRTEQGDSAMYLCASSKNPGQGFNEQFFGPGTRLTVL.

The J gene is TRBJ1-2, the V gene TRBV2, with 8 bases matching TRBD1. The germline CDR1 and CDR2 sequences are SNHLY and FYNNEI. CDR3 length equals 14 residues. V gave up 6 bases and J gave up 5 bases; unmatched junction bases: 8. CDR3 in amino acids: CASSLTGVGYGYTF. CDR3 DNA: TGTGCCAGCAGCTTGACAGGGGTGGGGTATGGCTACACCTTC.

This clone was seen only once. The CDR3 nucleotides are TGCGCCAGCAGCCTGGGGGGACAGGAAGAGACCCAGTACTTC. Protein product: CASSLGGQEETQYF. The rearrangement uses TRBV5-1 and TRBJ2-5; 8 bases fit TRBD1. V dropped 4 bases and J dropped 3; count of bases not matched to a gene: 5. The CDR3 totals 14 residues. The germline V gene has CDR1 SGHRS and CDR2 YFSETQ.

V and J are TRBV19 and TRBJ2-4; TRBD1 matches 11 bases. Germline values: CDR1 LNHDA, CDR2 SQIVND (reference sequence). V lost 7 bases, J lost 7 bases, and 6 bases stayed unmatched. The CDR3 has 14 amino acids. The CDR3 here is CASNPDRGPNIQYF. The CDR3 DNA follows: TGTGCCAGTAATCCGGACAGGGGGCCGAACATTCAGTACTTC.

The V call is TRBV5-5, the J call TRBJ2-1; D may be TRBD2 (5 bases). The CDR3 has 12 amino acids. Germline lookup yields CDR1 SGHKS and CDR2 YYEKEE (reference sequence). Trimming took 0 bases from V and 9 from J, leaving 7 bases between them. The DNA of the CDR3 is TGTGCCAGCAGCTTGGTAGGAGGTGAGCAGTTCTTC. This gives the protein CASSLVGGEQFF.

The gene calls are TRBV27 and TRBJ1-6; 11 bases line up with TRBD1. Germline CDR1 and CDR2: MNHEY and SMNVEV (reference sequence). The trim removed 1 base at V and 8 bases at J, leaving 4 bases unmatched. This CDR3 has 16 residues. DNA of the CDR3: TGTGCCAGCAGTTTATTAGGGGACAGGGGGGATTCACCCCTCCACTTT. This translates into CASSLLGDRGDSPLHF.

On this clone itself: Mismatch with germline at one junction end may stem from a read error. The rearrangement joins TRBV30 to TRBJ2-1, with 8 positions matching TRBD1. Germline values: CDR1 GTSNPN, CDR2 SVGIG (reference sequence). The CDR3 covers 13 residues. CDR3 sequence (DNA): TGTGCCTGGAGGCAGGGGGCCTATAATGAGCAGTTCTTC. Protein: CAWRQGAYNEQFF.

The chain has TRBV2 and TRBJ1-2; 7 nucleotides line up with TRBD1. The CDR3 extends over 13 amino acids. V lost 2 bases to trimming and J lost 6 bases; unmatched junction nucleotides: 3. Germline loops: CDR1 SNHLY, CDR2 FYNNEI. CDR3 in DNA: TGTGCCAGCAGTGAACCCCAGGGGGATGGCTACACCTTC. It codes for CASSEPQGDGYTF.

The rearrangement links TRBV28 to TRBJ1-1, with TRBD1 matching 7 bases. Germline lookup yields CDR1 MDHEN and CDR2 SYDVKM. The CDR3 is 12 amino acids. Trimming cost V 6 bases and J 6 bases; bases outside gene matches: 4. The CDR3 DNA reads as TGTGCCAGCAGGGTTGGGACAGCTGAAGCTTTCTTT. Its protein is CASRVGTAEAFF. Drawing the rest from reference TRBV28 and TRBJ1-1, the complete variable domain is DVKVTQSSRYLVKRTGEKVFLECVQDMDHENMFWYRQDPGLGLRLIYFSYDVKMKEKGDIPEGYSVSREKKERFSLILESASTNQTSMYLCASRVGTAEAFFGQGTRLTVV.

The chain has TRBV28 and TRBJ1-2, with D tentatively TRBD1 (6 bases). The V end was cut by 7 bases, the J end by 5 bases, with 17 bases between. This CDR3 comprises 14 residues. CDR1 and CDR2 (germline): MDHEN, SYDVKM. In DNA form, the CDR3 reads TGTGCCAGCAAATTGGTGAGGGACATATATGGCTACACCTTC. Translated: CASKLVRDIYGYTF.

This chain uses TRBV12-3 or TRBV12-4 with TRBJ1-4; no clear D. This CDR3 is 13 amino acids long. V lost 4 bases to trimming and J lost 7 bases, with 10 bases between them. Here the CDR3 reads CASSSGFFEKLFF. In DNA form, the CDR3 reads TGTGCCAGCAGTTCCGGGTTTTTTGAAAAACTGTTTTTT.

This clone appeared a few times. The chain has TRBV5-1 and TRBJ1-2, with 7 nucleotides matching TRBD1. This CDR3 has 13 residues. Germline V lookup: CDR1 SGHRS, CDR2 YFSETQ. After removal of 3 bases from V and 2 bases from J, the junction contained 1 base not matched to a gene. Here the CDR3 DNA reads TGCGCCAGCAGCTCGGGACAGAACTATGGCTACACCTTC. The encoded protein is CASSSGQNYGYTF.

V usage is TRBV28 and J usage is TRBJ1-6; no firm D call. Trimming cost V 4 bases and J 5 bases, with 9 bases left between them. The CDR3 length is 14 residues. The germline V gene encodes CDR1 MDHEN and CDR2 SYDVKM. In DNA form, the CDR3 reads TGTGCCAGCAGTTCAGGTTATGATAATTCACCCCTCCACTTT. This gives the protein CASSSGYDNSPLHF.

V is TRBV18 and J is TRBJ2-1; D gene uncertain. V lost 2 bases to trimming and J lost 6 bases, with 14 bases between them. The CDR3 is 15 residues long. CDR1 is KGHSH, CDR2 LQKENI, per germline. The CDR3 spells CASSPVQYNGNEQFF. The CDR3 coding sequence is TGTGCCAGCTCACCAGTACAGTACAACGGCAATGAGCAGTTCTTC. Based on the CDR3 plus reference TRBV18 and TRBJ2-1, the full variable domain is NAGVMQNPRHLVRRRGQEARLRCSPMKGHSHVYWYRQLPEEGLKFMVYLQKENIIDESGMPKERFSAEFPKEGPSILRIQQVVRGDSAAYFCASSPVQYNGNEQFFGPGTRLTVL.

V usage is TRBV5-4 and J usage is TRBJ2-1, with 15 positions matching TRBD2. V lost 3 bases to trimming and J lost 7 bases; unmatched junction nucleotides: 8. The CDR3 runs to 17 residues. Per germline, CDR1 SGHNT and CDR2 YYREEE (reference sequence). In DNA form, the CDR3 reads TGTGCCAGCAGCTCAGGTTCCGGGACTAGCGGGGGGAATGAGCAGTTCTTC. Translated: CASSSGSGTSGGNEQFF.

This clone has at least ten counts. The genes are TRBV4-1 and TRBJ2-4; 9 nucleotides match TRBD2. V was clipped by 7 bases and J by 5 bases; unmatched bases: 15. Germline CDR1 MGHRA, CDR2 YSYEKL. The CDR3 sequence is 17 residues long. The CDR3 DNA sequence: TGCGCCAGCACCCCCCCTATGGGGGCGGGAGGGGAAAACATTCAGTACTTC. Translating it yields CASTPPMGAGGENIQYF.

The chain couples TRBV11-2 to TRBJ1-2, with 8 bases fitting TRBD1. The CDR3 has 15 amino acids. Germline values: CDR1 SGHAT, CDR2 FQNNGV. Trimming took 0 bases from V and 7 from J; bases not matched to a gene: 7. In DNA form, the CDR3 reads TGTGCCAGCAGCTTAGATCTGCAGGGGGCATCTGGCTACACCTTC. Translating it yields CASSLDLQGASGYTF.

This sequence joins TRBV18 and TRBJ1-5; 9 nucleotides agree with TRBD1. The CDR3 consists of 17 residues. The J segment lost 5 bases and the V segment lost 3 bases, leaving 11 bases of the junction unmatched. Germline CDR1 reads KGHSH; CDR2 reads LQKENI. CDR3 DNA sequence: TGTGCCAGCTCACCGCTAAACAGGGGGCCGGGACATCAGCCCCAGCATTTT. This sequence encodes CASSPLNRGPGHQPQHF.

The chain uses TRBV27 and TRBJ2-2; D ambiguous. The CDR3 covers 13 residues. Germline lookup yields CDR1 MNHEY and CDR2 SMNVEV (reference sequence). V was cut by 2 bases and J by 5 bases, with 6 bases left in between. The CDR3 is CASSLAATGELFF. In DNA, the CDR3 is TGTGCCAGCAGTTTAGCAGCGACCGGGGAGCTGTTTTTT.

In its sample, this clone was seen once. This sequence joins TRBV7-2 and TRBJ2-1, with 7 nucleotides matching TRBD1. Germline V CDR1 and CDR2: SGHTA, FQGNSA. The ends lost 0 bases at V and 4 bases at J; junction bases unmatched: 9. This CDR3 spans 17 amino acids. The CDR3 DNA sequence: TGTGCCAGCAGCTTAGCCTCGACAGGGCCCCATTACAATGAGCAGTTCTTC. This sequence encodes CASSLASTGPHYNEQFF.

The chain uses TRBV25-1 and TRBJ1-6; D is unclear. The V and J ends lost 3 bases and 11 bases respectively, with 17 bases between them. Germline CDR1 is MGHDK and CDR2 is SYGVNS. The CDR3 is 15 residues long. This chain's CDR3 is CASSDLGMVGTPLHF. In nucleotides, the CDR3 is TGTGCCAGCAGTGATCTCGGGATGGTGGGGACACCCCTCCACTTT.

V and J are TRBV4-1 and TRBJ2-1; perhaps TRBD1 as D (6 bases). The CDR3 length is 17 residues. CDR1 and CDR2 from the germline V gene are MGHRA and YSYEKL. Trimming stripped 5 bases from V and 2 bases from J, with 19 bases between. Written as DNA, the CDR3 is TGCGCCAGCAGCTCCCGGACCTCCCAGGGGACCTACAATGAGCAGTTCTTC. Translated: CASSSRTSQGTYNEQFF.

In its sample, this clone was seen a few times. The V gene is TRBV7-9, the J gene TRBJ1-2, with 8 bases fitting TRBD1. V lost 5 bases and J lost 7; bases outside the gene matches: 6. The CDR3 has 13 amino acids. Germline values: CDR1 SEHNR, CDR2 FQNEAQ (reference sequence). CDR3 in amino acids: CASSISGGGGYTF. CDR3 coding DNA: TGTGCCAGCAGCATATCAGGGGGCGGTGGCTACACCTTC.

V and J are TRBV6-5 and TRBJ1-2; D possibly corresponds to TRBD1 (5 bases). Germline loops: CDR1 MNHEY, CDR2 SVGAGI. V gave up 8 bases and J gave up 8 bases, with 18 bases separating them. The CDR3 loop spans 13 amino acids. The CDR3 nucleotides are TGTGCCAGCCAAGGGAATTGGGAGGGGGGCTACACCTTC. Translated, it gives CASQGNWEGGYTF.

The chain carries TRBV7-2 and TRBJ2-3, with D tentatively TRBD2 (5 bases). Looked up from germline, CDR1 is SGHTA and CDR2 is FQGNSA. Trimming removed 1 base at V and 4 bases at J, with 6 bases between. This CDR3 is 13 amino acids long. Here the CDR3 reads CASSLEEADTQYF. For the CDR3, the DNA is TGTGCCAGCAGCTTAGAGGAGGCAGATACGCAGTATTTT.

The CDR3 sequence: CASSDRDRGGNTQYF. As DNA, the CDR3 is TGTGCCAGCAGTGACCGGGACAGGGGAGGTAATACGCAGTATTTT. The chain carries TRBV6-4 and TRBJ2-3; 10 bases line up with TRBD1. Germline V CDR1 and CDR2: MRHNA, SNTAGT. The CDR3 runs to 15 residues. With V trimmed by 2 bases and J by 7 bases, 6 bases remained unmatched.

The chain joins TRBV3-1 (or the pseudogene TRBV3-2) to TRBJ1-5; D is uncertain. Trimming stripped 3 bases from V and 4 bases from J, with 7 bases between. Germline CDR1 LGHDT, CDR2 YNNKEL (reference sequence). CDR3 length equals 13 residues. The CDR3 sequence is CASSQYGNQPQHF. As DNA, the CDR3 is TGTGCCAGCAGCCAGTACGGTAATCAGCCCCAGCATTTT.

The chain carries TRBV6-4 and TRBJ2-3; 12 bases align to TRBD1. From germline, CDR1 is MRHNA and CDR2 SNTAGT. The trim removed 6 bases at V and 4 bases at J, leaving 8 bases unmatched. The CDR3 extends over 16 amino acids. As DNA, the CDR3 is TGTGCCAGCAGCAAAGGGACAGGGGGCGCATCAGATACGCAGTATTTT. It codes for CASSKGTGGASDTQYF.

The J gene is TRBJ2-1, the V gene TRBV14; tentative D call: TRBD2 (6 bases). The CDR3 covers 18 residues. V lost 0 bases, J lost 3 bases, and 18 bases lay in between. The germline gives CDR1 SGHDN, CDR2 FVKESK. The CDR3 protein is CASSQDRRGEKNYNEQFF. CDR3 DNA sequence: TGTGCCAGCAGCCAAGATAGGAGGGGCGAAAAAAACTACAATGAGCAGTTCTTC.

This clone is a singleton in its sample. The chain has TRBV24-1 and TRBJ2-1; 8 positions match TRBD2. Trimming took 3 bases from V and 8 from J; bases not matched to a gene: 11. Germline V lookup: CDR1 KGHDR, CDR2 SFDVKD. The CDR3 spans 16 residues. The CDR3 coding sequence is TGTGCCACCAGTGATACCGGGACTAGTAGGTCCGATGAGCAGTTCTTC. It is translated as CATSDTGTSRSDEQFF.